The 21 T cell receptor beta chains given below trace back to one sample, sequenced in a study of blood T cell repertoires in COVID-19. Some clones are missing from TCRdb's copy, which holds only in-frame ones; the method was immunoSEQ multiplex PCR. The sample consists of about 350,000 clones, roughly 87% of them appearing once. Input material: PBMCs or T cells enriched from blood (not recorded which). The receptors here all came from a woman between 25 and 40 years old who had recovered from COVID-19.

The V call is TRBV4-1, the J call TRBJ1-6; D may be TRBD1 (6 bases). CDR1 is MGHRA and CDR2 is YSYEKL in the germline V gene. Trimming took off 0 bases at V and 5 bases at J, with 23 bases between the two ends. The length of the CDR3 is 20 residues. The CDR3 region is CASSQDLGTTGWPNNSPLHF. Here the CDR3 DNA reads TGCGCCAGCAGCCAAGATCTGGGAACCACAGGGTGGCCTAATAATTCACCCCTCCACTTT.

The V call is TRBV9, the J call TRBJ2-7; TRBD1 might be the D (6 bases). This CDR3 contains 12 residues. CDR1 is SGDLS, CDR2 YYNGEE, per germline. Trimming took off 4 bases at V and 4 bases at J, with 9 bases between the two ends. As DNA, the CDR3 is TGTGCCAGCAGCAAACAGGGTTACGAGCAGTACTTC. It is translated as CASSKQGYEQYF.

This clone has only a few counts. Distinct nucleotide sequences in the sample also encode this CDR3. The rearrangement uses TRBV7-9 and TRBJ2-7; 7 bases line up with TRBD1. CDR3 length: 13 residues. V was clipped by 5 bases and J by 2 bases; unmatched bases: 3. Germline CDR1 SEHNR, CDR2 FQNEAQ (reference sequence). This chain's CDR3 is CASSGGQPYEQYF. In nucleotides, the CDR3 is TGTGCCAGCAGCGGGGGACAGCCCTACGAGCAGTACTTC. Variable domain in full (rest from reference TRBV7-9 and TRBJ2-7): DTGVSQNPRHKITKRGQNVTFRCDPISEHNRLYWYRQTLGQGPEFLTYFQNEAQLEKSRLLSDRFSAERPKGSFSTLEIQRTEQGDSAMYLCASSGGQPYEQYFGPGTRLTVT.

A single count supports this clone. V usage is TRBV11-3 and J usage is TRBJ2-3; 16 bases fit TRBD2. Germline CDR1 reads SGHNT; CDR2 reads YENEEA. The CDR3 sequence is 16 residues long. Germline trimming cut 4 bases from V and 4 bases from J; bases unmatched to any gene: 2. The CDR3 protein is CASSSGTSGGADTQYF. CDR3 nucleotide sequence: TGTGCCAGCAGCTCCGGGACTAGCGGGGGGGCAGATACGCAGTATTTT.

The chain joins TRBV11-2 to TRBJ2-1; TRBD1 matches 7 bases. Germline CDR1 SGHAT, CDR2 FQNNGV. The CDR3 is 14 residues long. Losses at the gene ends were 5 bases for V and 6 bases for J; bases not matched to a gene: 7. CDR3 sequence (DNA): TGTGCCAGCAGCCGAGACAGGGTCAGCAATGAGCAGTTCTTC. Amino acids: CASSRDRVSNEQFF.

CDR3: CASSTGTGNGYTF. Here the CDR3 DNA reads TGTGCCAGCAGCACCGGGACAGGGAATGGCTACACCTTC. The rearrangement joins TRBV13 to TRBJ1-2, with 9 bases lining up with TRBD1. Germline-derived CDR1 and CDR2 are PRHDT and FYEKMQ (reference sequence). Trimming at V came to 5 bases and at J to 6 bases, leaving 4 bases not matched to a gene. The CDR3 sequence is 13 residues long.

CDR3 sequence (DNA): TGCGCCAGCAGGAGGACAGGGACGGTCCACGAGCAGTACTTC. It codes for CASRRTGTVHEQYF. The rearrangement uses TRBV5-1 and TRBJ2-7, with 8 bases aligning to TRBD1. The CDR3 contains 14 residues. The germline gives CDR1 SGHRS, CDR2 YFSETQ. V lost 5 bases, J lost 5 bases, and 9 bases stayed unmatched.

CDR3 loop: CASSLLLREFDYGYTF. DNA of the CDR3: TGTGCCAGCAGCTTGTTGTTACGGGAGTTCGACTATGGCTACACCTTC. The J gene is TRBJ1-2, the V gene TRBV7-9; no firm D call. V lost 3 bases and J 3 bases, leaving 17 bases between the germline ends. Germline values: CDR1 SEHNR, CDR2 FQNEAQ (reference sequence). CDR3 length: 16 amino acids.

This chain joins TRBV27 and TRBJ2-3; 9 bases fit TRBD2. The V gene's germline CDR1 is MNHEY and CDR2 SMNVEV (reference sequence). CDR3 size: 15 residues. Trimming removed 3 bases from V and 4 bases from J; junction bases left unmatched: 5. CDR3 loop: CASSFRREGADTQYF. For the CDR3, the DNA is TGTGCCAGCAGTTTTCGGCGGGAGGGAGCAGATACGCAGTATTTT.

The rearrangement uses TRBV5-1 and TRBJ2-5; a weak D match, TRBD2 (5 bases). In germline, CDR1 is SGHRS, CDR2 YFSETQ. The CDR3 has 14 residues. With 2 bases removed from V and 3 bases from J, the gap between germline ends came to 11 bases. CDR3: CASSLERVEETQYF. The CDR3, as DNA: TGCGCCAGCAGCTTAGAGAGGGTTGAAGAGACCCAGTACTTC.

V usage is TRBV27 and J usage is TRBJ1-2; 12 nucleotides align to TRBD1. Trimming removed 3 bases from V and 7 bases from J; junction bases left unmatched: 9. The CDR3 extends over 16 amino acids. Germline CDR1 reads MNHEY; CDR2 reads SMNVEV (reference sequence). The CDR3 coding sequence is TGTGCCAGCAGTTTCGGGACAGGGGGCGTCGAGTTTGGCTACACCTTC. It codes for CASSFGTGGVEFGYTF.

J is TRBJ1-4 and V is TRBV27; 9 nucleotides line up with TRBD1. CDR3 length equals 14 residues. Germline values: CDR1 MNHEY, CDR2 SMNVEV (reference sequence). Trimming took 4 bases from V and 10 from J; bases not matched to a gene: 7. The DNA for the CDR3 is TGTGCCAGCAGTTCCGGGACAGGGAAAGGAAAACTGTTTTTT. Its protein product is CASSSGTGKGKLFF.

The rearrangement links TRBV10-3 to TRBJ2-3, with TRBD1 matching over 8 bases. This CDR3 has 13 residues. The junction had 6 bases not matched to a gene; V was cut back by 11 bases and J by 2 bases. CDR1 is ENHRY, CDR2 SYGVKD, per germline. CDR3 loop: CAVLQGATDTQYF. The CDR3 region has the DNA TGTGCCGTACTCCAGGGGGCCACAGATACGCAGTATTTT.

V gene TRBV12-3 or TRBV12-4 combines with J gene TRBJ1-2, with D tentatively TRBD1 (5 bases). The CDR3 runs 13 residues. V lost 3 bases and J 6 bases, leaving 11 bases between the germline ends. CDR3 region: CASSFRALHGYTF. In DNA, the CDR3 is TGTGCCAGCAGTTTCAGGGCATTGCATGGCTACACCTTC.

This rearrangement joins TRBV6-5 to TRBJ1-5; no definite D call. Germline V lookup: CDR1 MNHEY, CDR2 SVGAGI. The CDR3 has 15 amino acids. Trimming cost V 4 bases and J 0 bases, with 10 bases left between them. CDR3 amino acids: CASSLRVSSNQPQHF. The CDR3 DNA reads TGTGCCAGCAGTTTGAGGGTCAGTAGCAATCAGCCCCAGCATTTT.

This chain joins TRBV5-5 and TRBJ1-5; 9 nucleotides match TRBD1. Germline CDR1 is SGHKS and CDR2 is YYEKEE (reference sequence). CDR3 length equals 17 residues. J was trimmed by 0 bases and V by 4 bases; bases with no gene match: 8. The CDR3 loop reads CASSRTGTGTSNQPQHF. CDR3 nucleotide sequence: TGTGCCAGCAGCCGGACCGGGACAGGGACTAGCAATCAGCCCCAGCATTTT.

The chain links TRBV6-2 or TRBV6-3 to TRBJ1-6, with unresolved D. Germline CDR1 is MNHEY and CDR2 is SVGEGT. The CDR3 runs to 14 residues. Trimming pared 3 bases from V and 4 bases from J, leaving 7 bases between. CDR3 amino acids: CASSYLTYNSPLHF. The CDR3 DNA reads as TGTGCCAGCAGTTATTTGACTTATAATTCACCCCTCCACTTT.

V is TRBV4-2 and J is TRBJ2-2, with TRBD2 identical over 9 bases. V trimming: 0 bases; J trimming: 4 bases; junction bases outside the gene matches: 3. Looked up from germline, CDR1 is LGHNA and CDR2 is YNFKEQ. CDR3 size: 16 residues. Here the CDR3 reads CASSQDPTSGTGELFF. The CDR3 nucleotides read TGTGCCAGCAGCCAAGATCCGACTAGCGGCACCGGGGAGCTGTTTTTT.

V is TRBV13 and J is TRBJ2-7; TRBD2 aligns across 10 bases. CDR3 length: 14 residues. Germline assignment: CDR1 PRHDT and CDR2 FYEKMQ (reference sequence). V lost 3 bases, J lost 3 bases, and 2 bases stayed unmatched. The CDR3: CASSLRTSGYEQYF. In nucleotides, the CDR3 is TGTGCCAGCAGCTTGCGGACTAGCGGCTACGAGCAGTACTTC. Complete variable domain (other parts from reference TRBV13 and TRBJ2-7): AAGVIQSPRHLIKEKRETATLKCYPIPRHDTVYWYQQGPGQDPQFLISFYEKMQSDKGSIPDRFSAQQFSDYHSELNMSSLELGDSALYFCASSLRTSGYEQYFGPGTRLTVT.

DNA of the CDR3: TGTGCCATCAGTGGCGCTAGCGGGTACACAGATACGCAGTATTTT. Translated, it gives CAISGASGYTDTQYF. The chain links TRBV10-3 to TRBJ2-3; 8 bases map to TRBD2. Germline trimming cut 4 bases from V and 2 bases from J; bases unmatched to any gene: 5. CDR1 ENHRY and CDR2 SYGVKD come from the germline V gene. This CDR3 is 15 amino acids long.

V usage is TRBV12-5 and J usage is TRBJ2-7; 12 bases match TRBD2. The CDR3 is 15 amino acids. V lost 7 bases and J lost 1; bases outside the gene matches: 5. From germline, CDR1 is LGHNT and CDR2 FRNRAP. The CDR3 reads CASVPGLAGSYEQYF. CDR3 coding DNA: TGTGCTAGTGTCCCAGGACTAGCGGGATCCTACGAGCAGTACTTC.